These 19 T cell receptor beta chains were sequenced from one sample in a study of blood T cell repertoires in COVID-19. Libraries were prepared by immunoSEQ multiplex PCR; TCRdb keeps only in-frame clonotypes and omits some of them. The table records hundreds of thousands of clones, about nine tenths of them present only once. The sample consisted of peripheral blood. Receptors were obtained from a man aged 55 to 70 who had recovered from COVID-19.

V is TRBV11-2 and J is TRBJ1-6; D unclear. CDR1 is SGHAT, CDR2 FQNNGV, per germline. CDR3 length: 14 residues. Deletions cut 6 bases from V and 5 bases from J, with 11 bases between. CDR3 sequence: CASRDWVNNSPLHF. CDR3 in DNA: TGTGCCAGCAGAGACTGGGTGAATAATTCACCCCTCCACTTT.

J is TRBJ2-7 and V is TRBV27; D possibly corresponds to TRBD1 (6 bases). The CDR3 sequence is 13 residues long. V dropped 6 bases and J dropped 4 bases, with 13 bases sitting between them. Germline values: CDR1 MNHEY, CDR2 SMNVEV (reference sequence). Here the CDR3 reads CASRPQGGYEQYF. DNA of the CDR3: TGTGCCAGCAGACCTCAAGGGGGATACGAGCAGTACTTC.

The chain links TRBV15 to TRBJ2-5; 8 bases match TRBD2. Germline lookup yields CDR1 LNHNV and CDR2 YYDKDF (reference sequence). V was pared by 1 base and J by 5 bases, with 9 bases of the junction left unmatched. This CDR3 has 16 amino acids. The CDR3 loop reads CATSRVTGGPGETQYF. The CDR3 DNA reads TGTGCCACCAGCAGAGTTACGGGAGGGCCTGGGGAGACCCAGTACTTC.

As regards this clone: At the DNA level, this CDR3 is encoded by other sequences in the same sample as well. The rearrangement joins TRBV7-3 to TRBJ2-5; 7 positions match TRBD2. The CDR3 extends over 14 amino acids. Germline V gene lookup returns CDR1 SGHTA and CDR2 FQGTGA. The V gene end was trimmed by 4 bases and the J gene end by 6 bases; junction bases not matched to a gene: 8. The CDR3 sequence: CASSSGLGAKTQYF. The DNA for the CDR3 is TGTGCCAGCAGCTCAGGACTAGGCGCTAAGACCCAGTACTTC.

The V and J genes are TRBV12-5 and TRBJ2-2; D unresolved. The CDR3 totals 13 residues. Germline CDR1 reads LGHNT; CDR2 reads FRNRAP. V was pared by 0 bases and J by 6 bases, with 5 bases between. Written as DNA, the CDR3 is TGTGCTAGTGGTTTGGTTCAGGCCGGGGAGCTGTTTTTT. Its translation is CASGLVQAGELFF.

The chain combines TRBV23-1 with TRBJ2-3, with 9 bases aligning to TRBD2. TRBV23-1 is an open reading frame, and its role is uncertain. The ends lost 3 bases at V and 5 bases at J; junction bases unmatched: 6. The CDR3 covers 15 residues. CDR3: CASSHPSGTGDTQYF. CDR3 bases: TGCGCCAGCAGTCACCCTAGCGGGACTGGAGATACGCAGTATTTT.

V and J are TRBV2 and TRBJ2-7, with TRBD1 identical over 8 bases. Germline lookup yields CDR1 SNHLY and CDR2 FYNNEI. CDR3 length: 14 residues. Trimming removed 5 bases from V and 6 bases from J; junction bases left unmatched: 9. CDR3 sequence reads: CASSIQGGQVEQYF. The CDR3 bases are TGTGCCAGCAGTATACAGGGGGGTCAGGTCGAGCAGTACTTC.

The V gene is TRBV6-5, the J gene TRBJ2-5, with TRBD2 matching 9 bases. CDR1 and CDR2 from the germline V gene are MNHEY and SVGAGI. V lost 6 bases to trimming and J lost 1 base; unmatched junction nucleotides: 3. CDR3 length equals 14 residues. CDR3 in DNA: TGTGCCAGCAGGGCGGGACTAGCCCAAGAGACCCAGTACTTC. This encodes CASRAGLAQETQYF.

In DNA form, the CDR3 reads TGCAGCGCCGCATCCCCAAGCGGGATTTCCTACAATGAGCAGTTCTTC. Translated: CSAASPSGISYNEQFF. The chain joins TRBV29-1 to TRBJ2-1; 7 bases are shared with TRBD2. Germline V gene data show CDR1 as SQVTM and CDR2 as ANQGSEA. J gave up 1 base and V 7 bases, and 13 bases lay outside the gene matches. The CDR3 is 16 amino acids.

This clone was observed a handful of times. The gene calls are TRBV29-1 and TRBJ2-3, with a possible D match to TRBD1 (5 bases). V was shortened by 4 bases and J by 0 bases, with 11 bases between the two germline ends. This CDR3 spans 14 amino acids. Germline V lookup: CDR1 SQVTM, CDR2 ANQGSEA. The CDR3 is CSVAGITSTDTQYF. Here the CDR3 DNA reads TGCAGCGTTGCAGGGATTACTAGCACAGATACGCAGTATTTT.

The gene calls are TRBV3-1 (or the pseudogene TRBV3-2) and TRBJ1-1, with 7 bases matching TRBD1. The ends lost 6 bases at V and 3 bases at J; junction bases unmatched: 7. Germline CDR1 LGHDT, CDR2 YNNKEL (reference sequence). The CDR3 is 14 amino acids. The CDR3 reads CASSTVGTDTEAFF. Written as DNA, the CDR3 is TGTGCCAGCAGTACCGTCGGGACAGACACTGAAGCTTTCTTT.

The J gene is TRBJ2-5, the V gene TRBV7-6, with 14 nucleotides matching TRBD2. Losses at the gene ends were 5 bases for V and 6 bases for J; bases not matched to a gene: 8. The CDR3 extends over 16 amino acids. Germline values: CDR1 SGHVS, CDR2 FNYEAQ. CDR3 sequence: CASSVPGTSGSQTQYF. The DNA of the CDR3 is TGTGCCAGCAGCGTACCCGGGACTAGCGGGAGTCAGACCCAGTACTTC.

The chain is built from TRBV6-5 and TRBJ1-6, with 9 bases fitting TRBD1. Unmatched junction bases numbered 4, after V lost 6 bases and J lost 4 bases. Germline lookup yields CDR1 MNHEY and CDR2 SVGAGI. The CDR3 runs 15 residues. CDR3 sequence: CASSDRGGYNSPLHF. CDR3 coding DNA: TGTGCCAGCAGCGACAGGGGGGGGTATAATTCACCCCTCCACTTT.

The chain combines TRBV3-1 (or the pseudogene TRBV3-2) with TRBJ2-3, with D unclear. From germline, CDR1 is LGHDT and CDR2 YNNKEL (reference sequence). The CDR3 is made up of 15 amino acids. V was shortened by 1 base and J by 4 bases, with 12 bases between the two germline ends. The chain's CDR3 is CASSQGVTIPDTQYF. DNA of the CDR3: TGTGCCAGCAGCCAAGGTGTAACAATCCCAGATACGCAGTATTTT.

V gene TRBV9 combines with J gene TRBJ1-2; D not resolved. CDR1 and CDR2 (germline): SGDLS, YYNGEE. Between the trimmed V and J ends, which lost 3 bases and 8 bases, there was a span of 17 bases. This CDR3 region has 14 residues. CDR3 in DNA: TGTGCCAGCAGCGCCGATCCTCAGCTCGGGGGCTACACCTTC. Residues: CASSADPQLGGYTF.

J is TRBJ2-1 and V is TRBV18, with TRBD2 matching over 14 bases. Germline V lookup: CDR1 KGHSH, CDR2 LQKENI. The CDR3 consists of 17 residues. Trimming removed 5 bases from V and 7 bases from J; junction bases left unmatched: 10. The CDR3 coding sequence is TGTGCCAGCTCAACAAATCGGGGACTAGCGGGAGAGAATGAGCAGTTCTTC. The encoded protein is CASSTNRGLAGENEQFF.

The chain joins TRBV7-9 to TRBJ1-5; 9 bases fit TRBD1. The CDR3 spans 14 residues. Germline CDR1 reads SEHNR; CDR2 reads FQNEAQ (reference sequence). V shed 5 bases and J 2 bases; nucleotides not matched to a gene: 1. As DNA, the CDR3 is TGTGCCAGCAGCACAGGGGGCGGCAATCAGCCCCAGCATTTT. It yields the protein CASSTGGGNQPQHF.

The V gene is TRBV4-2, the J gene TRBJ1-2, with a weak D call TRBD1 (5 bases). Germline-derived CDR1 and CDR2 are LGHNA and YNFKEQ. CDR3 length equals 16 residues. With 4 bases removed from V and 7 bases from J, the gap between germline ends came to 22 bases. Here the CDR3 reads CASSLRYADKEGGYTF. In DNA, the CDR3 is TGTGCCAGCAGCCTTAGGTATGCGGACAAGGAGGGTGGCTACACCTTC.

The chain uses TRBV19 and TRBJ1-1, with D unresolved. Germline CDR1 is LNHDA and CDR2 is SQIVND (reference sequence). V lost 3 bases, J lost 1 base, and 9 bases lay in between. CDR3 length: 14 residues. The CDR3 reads CASSISSGNTEAFF. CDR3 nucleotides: TGTGCCAGTAGTATTTCGTCAGGGAACACTGAAGCTTTCTTT.